This T cell receptor beta chain was sequenced for a study of blood T cell repertoires in COVID-19. Across the study: The United States, Italy and Spain provided the acute and convalescent COVID-19 samples. The cDNA or gDNA used as material had been derived from T cells, B-cell-depleted T cells, or PBMCs.

Sequenced by immunoSEQ multiplex PCR; TCRdb stores in-frame clones only, minus some. The sample consists of about 210,000 clones, about 87% of them appearing once. This CDR3 is 14 amino acids long. J gave up 2 bases and V 5 bases, and 3 bases lay outside the gene matches. Germline CDR1 reads MNHNS; CDR2 reads SASEGT. The sequencing sample was made of PBMCs or T cells enriched from blood (not recorded which). The receptor comes from a man aged 18 to 35 with acute COVID-19. V gene TRBV6-1 combines with J gene TRBJ2-7; 10 bases are shared with TRBD1. CDR3 sequence: CASSWTGGTYEQYF. The DNA for the CDR3 is TGTGCCAGCAGTTGGACAGGGGGAACCTACGAGCAGTACTTC.